The 20 T cell receptor beta chains presented below share a single source sample, sequenced in a study of T cells after yellow fever vaccination. Via MiXCR, TCRdb re-called the 5' RACE reads, giving one row per CDR3 protein. Of 500,000 to 650,000 distinct CDR3 sequences listed, about 15% are singletons. The specimen comprised PBMCs, sampled about 5 days after the first yellow fever vaccination. These receptors all stem from a man between 18 and 29 years old who received the YFV17D yellow fever vaccine.

This rearrangement joins TRBV6-1 to TRBJ1-5; D may be TRBD1 (6 bases). Germline CDR1 is MNHNS and CDR2 is SASEGT. Trimming took off 4 bases at V and 7 bases at J, with 17 bases between the two ends. This CDR3 has 15 residues. This chain's CDR3 is CASSAGDTPLQPQHF. The CDR3 nucleotides are TGTGCCAGCAGTGCTGGGGACACTCCTCTCCAGCCCCAGCATTTT.

This clonotype was detected only a few times. V usage is TRBV5-1 and J usage is TRBJ2-1, with 9 nucleotides matching TRBD1. Germline CDR1 is SGHRS and CDR2 is YFSETQ. The CDR3 contains 14 residues. V lost 7 bases to trimming and J lost 6 bases; unmatched junction nucleotides: 8. The CDR3 loop is CASRGTGFANEQFF. The DNA of the CDR3 is TGCGCCAGCCGAGGGACAGGGTTCGCCAATGAGCAGTTCTTC.

The table lists this clonotype with a few counts. As DNA, the CDR3 is TGTGCCAGCACTAAAGGGGGGACACTATACGAAGCGTACGTC. Its translation is CASTKGGTLYEAYV. The V call is TRBV6-2 or TRBV6-3, the J call TRBJ2-7; D possibly uses TRBD1 or TRBD2 (6 bases each). The CDR3 has 14 amino acids. Germline V lookup: CDR1 MNHEY, CDR2 SVGEGT. With 7 bases removed from V and 12 bases from J, the gap between germline ends came to 25 bases.

The chain uses TRBV19 and TRBJ1-4; D not certain. This CDR3 has 14 amino acids. With 3 bases removed from V and 5 bases from J, the gap between germline ends came to 10 bases. From germline, CDR1 is LNHDA and CDR2 SQIVND (reference sequence). The CDR3 reads CASSIQHYNEKLFF. The CDR3 bases are TGTGCCAGTAGTATCCAACACTACAATGAAAAACTGTTTTTT. The whole variable domain, remainder taken from reference TRBV19 and TRBJ1-4, is DGGITQSPKYLFRKEGQNVTLSCEQNLNHDAMYWYRQDPGQGLRLIYYSQIVNDFQKGDIAEGYSVSREKKESFPLTVTSAQKNPTAFYLCASSIQHYNEKLFFGSGTQLSVL.

This clonotype was recorded many times. The chain carries TRBV15 and TRBJ1-1; a possible D gene is TRBD1 (6 bases). CDR3 length: 15 amino acids. The germline V and J ends were trimmed by 3 bases and 8 bases, with 19 bases remaining between them. CDR1 and CDR2 from the germline V gene are LNHNV and YYDKDF (reference sequence). The CDR3 DNA reads TGTGCCACCAGCAGCCGCAAACCCCTTCAGGGGGAAGCTTTCTTT. It encodes CATSSRKPLQGEAFF.

This clonotype was picked up a small number of times. The chain is built from TRBV4-3 and TRBJ1-2; 7 nucleotides line up with TRBD1. This CDR3 region has 13 residues. Germline V CDR1 and CDR2: LGHNA, YSLEER. V dropped 0 bases and J dropped 8; count of bases not matched to a gene: 3. This CDR3 reads CASSQDRGTGYTF. The CDR3 DNA follows: TGCGCCAGCAGCCAAGACAGGGGGACGGGCTACACCTTC.

This clonotype was seen only a few times. One end of the junction does not line up with germline, which may come from a read error. The V call is TRBV7-7, the J call TRBJ2-5, with TRBD1 matching 9 bases. Germline CDR1 reads SSHAT; CDR2 reads FNYEAQ (reference sequence). CDR3 length: 15 residues. CDR3 in DNA: TGTGCTAGCAGCTTAGGGGACAGGGCAAGAGAGACCCAGTACTTC. Its protein product is CASSLGDRARETQYF.

This clonotype was counted between two and nine times. This chain links TRBV4-3 with TRBJ2-1; weak D call: TRBD1 (6 bases). The CDR3 runs 13 residues. Trimming stripped 4 bases from V and 8 bases from J, with 12 bases between. CDR1 is LGHNA, CDR2 YSLEER, per germline. The DNA for the CDR3 is TGCGCCAGCAGCCGACTACAGGGTGATGAGCAGTTCTTC. It yields the protein CASSRLQGDEQFF.

In this sample, this clonotype turned up many times. The rearrangement links TRBV3-1 to TRBJ2-7, with D tentatively TRBD1 or TRBD2 (5 bases each). The CDR3 runs to 14 residues. Germline-derived CDR1 and CDR2 are LGHDT and YNNKEL (reference sequence). V was trimmed by 2 bases and J by 4 bases, leaving 12 bases between them. DNA of the CDR3: TGTGCCAGCAGCCAAACCGGGGCGGTATACGAGCAGTACTTC. Protein sequence: CASSQTGAVYEQYF.

This clonotype was counted a few times. This sequence joins TRBV10-3 and TRBJ1-6; D perhaps matches TRBD1 (5 bases). Germline V CDR1 and CDR2: ENHRY, SYGVKD. Trimming pared 3 bases from V and 9 bases from J, leaving 12 bases between. The CDR3 covers 14 residues. The chain's CDR3 is CAISERGPGSPLHF. The CDR3 DNA is TGTGCCATCAGTGAAAGGGGACCAGGTTCACCCCTCCACTTT.

The chain links TRBV11-2 to TRBJ1-1, with 7 bases aligning to TRBD1. V was clipped by 5 bases and J by 7 bases; unmatched bases: 10. The length of the CDR3 is 14 residues. Germline V gene lookup returns CDR1 SGHAT and CDR2 FQNNGV. CDR3: CASSRIRGIREAFF. CDR3 sequence (DNA): TGTGCCAGCAGCCGCATCAGGGGGATTCGTGAAGCTTTCTTT.

This clonotype was counted many times. The chain combines TRBV20-1 with TRBJ2-1; TRBD2 aligns across 8 bases. This CDR3 region has 14 residues. In germline, CDR1 is DFQATT, CDR2 SNEGSKA (reference sequence). V was clipped by 7 bases and J by 2 bases; unmatched bases: 7. The CDR3 sequence is CSVLYGGAYNEQFF. CDR3 DNA: TGCAGTGTCCTCTACGGGGGGGCCTACAATGAGCAGTTCTTC.

A few counts support this clonotype. The rearrangement joins TRBV15 to TRBJ1-6; D not resolved. Germline loops: CDR1 LNHNV, CDR2 YYDKDF (reference sequence). V was pared by 2 bases and J by 9 bases, with 20 bases between. This CDR3 has 17 amino acids. The CDR3 loop reads CATSRLSSRVWGSPLHF. In DNA, the CDR3 is TGTGCCACCAGCAGATTGTCTAGTAGGGTTTGGGGTTCACCCCTCCACTTT. The full variable domain, its missing parts supplied by reference TRBV15 and TRBJ1-6, is DAMVIQNPRYQVTQFGKPVTLSCSQTLNHNVMYWYQQKSSQAPKLLFHYYDKDFNNEADTPDNFQSRRPNTSFCFLDIRSPGLGDTAMYLCATSRLSSRVWGSPLHFGNGTRLTVT.

The V gene is TRBV6-1, the J gene TRBJ1-1, with D possibly being TRBD1 (5 bases). Per the germline V gene, CDR1 is MNHNS and CDR2 is SASEGT. V lost 6 bases to trimming and J lost 4 bases, with 24 bases between them. The CDR3 is 17 amino acids. This CDR3 reads CASSLTGGVGGATEAFF. The CDR3 DNA sequence: TGTGCCAGCAGCCTTACGGGGGGGGTAGGTGGGGCCACTGAAGCTTTCTTT.

For this clonotype: Relative to the germline gene, one junction end is altered; a read error may explain this. The V gene is TRBV20-1, the J gene TRBJ1-2; 8 nucleotides line up with TRBD1. Germline CDR1 is DFQATT and CDR2 is SNEGSKA (reference sequence). The CDR3 is made up of 14 amino acids. CDR3 protein: CNARHSGGAYGYTF. The CDR3 DNA follows: TGCAATGCTAGACATTCAGGGGGCGCCTATGGCTACACCTTC.

The table lists this clonotype with a few counts. One end of the junction varies from germline; a read error may be responsible. This chain joins TRBV10-1 and TRBJ2-7; 8 bases are shared with TRBD2. In germline, CDR1 is WNHNN, CDR2 SYGVQD (reference sequence). This CDR3 has 12 residues. The CDR3 DNA sequence: TGCGCCAGCAGCCCCCCCGGGGGGGGTCTGAACTTC. It translates to CASSPPGGGLNF.

This clonotype was detected only a few times. In DNA form, the CDR3 reads TGTGCCAGCAGAACAGGGGCGAACCTCGGGGGCTACACCTTC. This encodes CASRTGANLGGYTF. The chain joins TRBV6-1 to TRBJ1-2, with 7 bases fitting TRBD1. CDR3 length equals 14 residues. V shed 6 bases and J 8 bases; nucleotides not matched to a gene: 12. Per germline, CDR1 MNHNS and CDR2 SASEGT.

The V call is TRBV5-4, the J call TRBJ2-2, with unresolved D. Trimming pared 4 bases from V and 7 bases from J, leaving 17 bases between. The germline V gene encodes CDR1 SGHNT and CDR2 YYREEE (reference sequence). The CDR3 has 15 amino acids. The DNA for the CDR3 is TGTGCCAGCAGCCGCGAAGCACTTGGCGACGGGGAGCTGTTTTTT. The encoded protein is CASSREALGDGELFF.

There are a few counts of this clonotype. The rearrangement joins TRBV5-1 to TRBJ2-3, with TRBD2 identical over 10 bases. The CDR3 extends over 15 amino acids. The V segment lost 6 bases and the J segment 6 bases; nucleotides outside the gene matches: 10. Germline V lookup: CDR1 SGHRS, CDR2 YFSETQ. This CDR3 reads CASKVPLAGVDTQYF. CDR3 nucleotides: TGCGCCAGCAAGGTTCCCCTAGCGGGGGTGGATACGCAGTATTTT.

The J gene is TRBJ1-2, the V gene TRBV5-6; 9 bases match TRBD1. V was pared by 3 bases and J by 7 bases, with 7 bases of the junction left unmatched. CDR3 size: 14 residues. CDR1 and CDR2 (germline): SGHDT, YYEEEE. CDR3 region: CASSYSTGGSGYTF. CDR3 nucleotide sequence: TGTGCCAGCAGCTACTCTACAGGGGGCAGTGGCTACACCTTC.